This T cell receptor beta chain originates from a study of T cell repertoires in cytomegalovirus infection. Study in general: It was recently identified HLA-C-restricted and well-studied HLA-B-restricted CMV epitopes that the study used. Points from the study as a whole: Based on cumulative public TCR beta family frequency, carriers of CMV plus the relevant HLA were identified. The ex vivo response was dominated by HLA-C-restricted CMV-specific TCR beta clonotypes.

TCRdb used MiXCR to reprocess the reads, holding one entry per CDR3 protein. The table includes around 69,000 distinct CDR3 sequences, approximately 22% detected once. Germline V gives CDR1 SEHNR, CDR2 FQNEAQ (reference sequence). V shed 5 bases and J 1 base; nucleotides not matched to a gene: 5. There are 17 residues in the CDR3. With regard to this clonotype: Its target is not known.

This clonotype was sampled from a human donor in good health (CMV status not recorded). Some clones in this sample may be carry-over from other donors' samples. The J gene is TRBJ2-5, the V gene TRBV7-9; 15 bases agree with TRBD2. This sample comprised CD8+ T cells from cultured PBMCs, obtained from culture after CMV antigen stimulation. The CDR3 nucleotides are TGTGCCAGCAGCATAGGGACTAGCGGGGGGCGCCAAGAGACCCAGTACTTC. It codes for CASSIGTSGGRQETQYF.